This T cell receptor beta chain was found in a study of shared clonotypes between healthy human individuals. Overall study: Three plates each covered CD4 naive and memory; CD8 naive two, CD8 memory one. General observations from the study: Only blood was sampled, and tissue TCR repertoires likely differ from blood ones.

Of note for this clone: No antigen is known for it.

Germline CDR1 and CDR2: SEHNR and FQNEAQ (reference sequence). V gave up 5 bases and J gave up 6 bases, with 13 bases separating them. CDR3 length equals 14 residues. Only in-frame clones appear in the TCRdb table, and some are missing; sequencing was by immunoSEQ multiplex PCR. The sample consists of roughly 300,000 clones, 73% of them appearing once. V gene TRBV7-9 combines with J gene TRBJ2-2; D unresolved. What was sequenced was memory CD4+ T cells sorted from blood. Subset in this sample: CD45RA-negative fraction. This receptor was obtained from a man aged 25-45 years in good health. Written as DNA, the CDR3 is TGTGCCAGCAGCAGAGACGGGTTTTCCGGGGAGCTGTTTTTT. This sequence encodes CASSRDGFSGELFF.